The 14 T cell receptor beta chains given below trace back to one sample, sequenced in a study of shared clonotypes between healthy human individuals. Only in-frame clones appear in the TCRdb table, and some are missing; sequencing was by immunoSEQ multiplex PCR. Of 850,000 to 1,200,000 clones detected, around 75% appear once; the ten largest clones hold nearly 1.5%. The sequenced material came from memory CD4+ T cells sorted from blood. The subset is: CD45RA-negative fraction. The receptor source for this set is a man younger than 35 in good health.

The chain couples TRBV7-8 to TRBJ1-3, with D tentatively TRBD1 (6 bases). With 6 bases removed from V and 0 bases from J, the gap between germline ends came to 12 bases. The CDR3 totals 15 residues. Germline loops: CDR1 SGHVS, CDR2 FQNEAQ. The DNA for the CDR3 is TGTGCCAGCAGAGTAGACAGGAACTCTGGAAACACCATATATTTT. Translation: CASRVDRNSGNTIYF.

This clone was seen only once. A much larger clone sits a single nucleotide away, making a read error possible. The CDR3 coding sequence is TGTGCCAGCAGCCAAACAGATACGCAGTATTTT. Translation: CASSQTDTQYF. The chain carries TRBV6-1 and TRBJ2-3; D uncertain. V lost 6 bases and J lost 3, with 4 bases in between. The CDR3 covers 11 residues. CDR1 is MNHNS, CDR2 SASEGT, per germline.

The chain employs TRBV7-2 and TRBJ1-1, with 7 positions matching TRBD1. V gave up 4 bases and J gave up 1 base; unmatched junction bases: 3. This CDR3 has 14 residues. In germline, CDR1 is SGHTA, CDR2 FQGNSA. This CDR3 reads CASSSGQRNTEAFF. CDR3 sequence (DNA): TGTGCCAGCAGCTCGGGACAGCGGAACACTGAAGCTTTCTTT. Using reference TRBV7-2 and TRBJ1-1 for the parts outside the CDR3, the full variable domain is GAGVSQSPSNKVTEKGKDVELRCDPISGHTALYWYRQSLGQGLEFLIYFQGNSAPDKSGLPSDRFSAERTGGSVSTLTIQRTQQEDSAVYLCASSSGQRNTEAFFGQGTRLTVV.

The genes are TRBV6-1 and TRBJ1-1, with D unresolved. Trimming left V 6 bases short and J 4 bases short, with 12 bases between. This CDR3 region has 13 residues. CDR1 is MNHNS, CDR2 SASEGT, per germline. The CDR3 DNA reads TGTGCCAGCAGCCCCCGGGCGGGCACTGAAGCTTTCTTT. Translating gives CASSPRAGTEAFF.

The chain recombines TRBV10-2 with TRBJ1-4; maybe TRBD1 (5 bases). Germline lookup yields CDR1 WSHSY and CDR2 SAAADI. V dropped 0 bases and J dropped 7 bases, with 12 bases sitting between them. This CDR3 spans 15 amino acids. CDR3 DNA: TGCGCCAGCAGTGAGTCGCGACAGTGGGGTGAAAAACTGTTTTTT. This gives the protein CASSESRQWGEKLFF.

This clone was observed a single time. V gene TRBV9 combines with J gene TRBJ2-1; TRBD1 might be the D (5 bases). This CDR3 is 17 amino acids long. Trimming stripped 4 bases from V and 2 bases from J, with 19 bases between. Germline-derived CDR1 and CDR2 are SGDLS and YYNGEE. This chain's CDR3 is CASSPLMGRVAYNEQFF. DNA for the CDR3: TGTGCCAGCAGCCCCCTCATGGGCAGGGTGGCCTACAATGAGCAGTTCTTC.

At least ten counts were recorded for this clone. This CDR3 is CASSEARTRPQHF. In DNA form, the CDR3 reads TGTGCCAGCAGTGAAGCGCGGACCAGGCCCCAGCATTTT. This chain joins TRBV6-1 and TRBJ1-5; D gene unclear. This CDR3 contains 13 residues. Trimming pared 0 bases from V and 9 bases from J, leaving 9 bases between. From germline, CDR1 is MNHNS and CDR2 SASEGT.

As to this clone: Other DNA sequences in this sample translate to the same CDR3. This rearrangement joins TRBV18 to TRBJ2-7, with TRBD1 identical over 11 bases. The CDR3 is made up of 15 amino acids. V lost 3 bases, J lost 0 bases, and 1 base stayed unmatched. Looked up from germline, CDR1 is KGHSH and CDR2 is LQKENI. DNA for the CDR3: TGTGCCAGCTCACCTGGGACAGGGGGCTCCTACGAGCAGTACTTC. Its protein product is CASSPGTGGSYEQYF. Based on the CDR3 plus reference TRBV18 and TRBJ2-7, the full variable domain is NAGVMQNPRHLVRRRGQEARLRCSPMKGHSHVYWYRQLPEEGLKFMVYLQKENIIDESGMPKERFSAEFPKEGPSILRIQQVVRGDSAAYFCASSPGTGGSYEQYFGPGTRLTVT.

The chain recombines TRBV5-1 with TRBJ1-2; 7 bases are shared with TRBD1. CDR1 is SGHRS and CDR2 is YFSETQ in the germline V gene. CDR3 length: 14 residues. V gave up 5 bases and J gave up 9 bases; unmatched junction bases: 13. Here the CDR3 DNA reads TGCGCCAGCAGTCGGACAGGAGGCGAGGGGCGCTACACCTTC. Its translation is CASSRTGGEGRYTF.

The CDR3 loop is CASSPRSHQGETQYF. The DNA for the CDR3 is TGTGCCAGCTCACCACGTTCCCATCAGGGGGAGACCCAGTACTTC. V usage is TRBV18 and J usage is TRBJ2-5, with a weak D call TRBD1 (6 bases). Trimming cost V 1 base and J 5 bases, with 14 bases left between them. Germline values: CDR1 KGHSH, CDR2 LQKENI. The CDR3 has 15 amino acids.

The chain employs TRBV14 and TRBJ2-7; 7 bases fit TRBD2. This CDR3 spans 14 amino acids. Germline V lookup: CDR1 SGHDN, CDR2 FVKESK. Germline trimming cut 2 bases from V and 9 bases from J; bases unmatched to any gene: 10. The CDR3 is CASSQRTLLAVQYF. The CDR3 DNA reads TGTGCCAGCAGCCAACGTACTCTGCTAGCGGTGCAGTACTTC.

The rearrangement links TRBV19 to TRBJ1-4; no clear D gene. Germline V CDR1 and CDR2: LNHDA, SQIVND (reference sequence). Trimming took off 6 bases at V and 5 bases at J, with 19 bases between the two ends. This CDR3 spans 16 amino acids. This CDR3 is CASSPGEGRKNEKLFF. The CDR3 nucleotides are TGTGCCAGTAGCCCCGGTGAGGGCAGGAAGAATGAAAAACTGTTTTTT.

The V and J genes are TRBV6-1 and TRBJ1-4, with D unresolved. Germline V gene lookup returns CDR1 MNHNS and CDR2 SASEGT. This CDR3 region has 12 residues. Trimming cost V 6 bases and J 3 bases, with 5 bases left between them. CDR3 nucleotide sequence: TGTGCCAGCAGGCAGGCTAATGAAAAACTGTTTTTT. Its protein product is CASRQANEKLFF.

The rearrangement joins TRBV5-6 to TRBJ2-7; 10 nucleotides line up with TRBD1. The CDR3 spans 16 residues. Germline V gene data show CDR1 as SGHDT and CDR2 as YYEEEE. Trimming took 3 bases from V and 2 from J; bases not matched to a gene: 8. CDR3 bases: TGTGCCAGCAGCTCTACCGGGACAGGGGTTGCCTACGAGCAGTACTTC. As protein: CASSSTGTGVAYEQYF.